This TCR beta chain was observed in a study of T-cell reconstitution after alpha-beta-depleted transplantation in children. Broader study findings: Newly produced T cells mostly accounted for T-cell counts and diversity one year post-transplant. In patients about two months after transplant, alpha-beta T cells reportedly arose from several hundred expanded graft clones.

Unique molecular identifiers tagged the TCRbeta library. MiXCR, run by TCRdb on the PCR reads, gives a single entry per CDR3 protein. The sample carries more than 200,000 distinct CDR3 sequences, roughly 9.1% recorded once. Germline V gene data show CDR1 as SGDLS and CDR2 as YYNGEE. This CDR3 has 13 residues. The trim removed 3 bases at V and 4 bases at J, leaving 3 bases unmatched. This clonotype appeared many times. Its target is not known. The V call is TRBV9, the J call TRBJ1-1; 7 bases are shared with TRBD1. The sequencing used PBMCs, mostly from graft donor cells, collected 360 days after TCRalphabeta/CD19-depleted stem cell transplant. This TCR was sampled from a male patient between 2 and 15 years old who had a stem cell transplant for acute myeloid leukemia, so the T cells may come from the graft donor. In DNA, the CDR3 is TGTGCCAGCAGCGCAGGGGGGGGCACTGAAGCTTTCTTT. Amino acids: CASSAGGGTEAFF.